This T cell receptor (beta chain) was sequenced for a study of T-cell memory formation after mild COVID-19 (dated by TCRdb to the early 2020s). In terms of the full investigation: TCR sequence clusters from the two donors were largely donor specific. Two young, previously healthy adult volunteers, one female and one male, were included in the cohort. In a couple of donors, T-cell clones that expanded and contracted after mild COVID-19 were tracked by sequencing TCRalpha and TCRbeta repertoires over time. What the work shows at the level of the full study, not this receptor alone: Whether the second-wave clones peaking on day 37 were SARS-CoV-2 specific was not confirmed. Contracting CD4+ clones were located mainly in the CM and EM memory subsets, whereas CD8+ clones were found to be enriched in EMRA. Clones contracting from day 15 to 85 had balanced CD4/CD8 phenotypes, while a second wave expanding from day 15 to 37 was biased towards CD4+. The study included only two mild cases, and larger cohorts that include severe cases with pre-infection samples were judged to be necessary. Some responding clones were found in pre-infection memory, which suggests that pre-existing cross-reactive memory T cells took part in the SARS-CoV-2 response.

Ficoll-Paque density gradient centrifugation was used to isolate PBMCs. The instrument was an Illumina NovaSeq 6000. TCRalpha and TCRbeta cDNA libraries were constructed by 5'RACE with constant-segment primers, with sample barcodes and unique molecular identifiers being introduced. Trizol reagent was used to extract RNA from every sample. The libraries were amplified in two PCR steps, and the second step added a second sample barcode and Illumina TruSeq adapters. The libraries were sequenced on an Illumina NovaSeq using 2 x 150 bp paired-end reads. The original methods were these. Demultiplexing of reads and collapsing into UMI-guided consensus sequences were performed with migec v1.2.7. Using mixcr v2.1.11, UMI consensuses were aligned to TRA and TRB V and J templates and then assembled into clonotypes. Clonotypes were classified as expanded or contracted when called significant by both edgeR and NoisET, with noise models trained on biological replicates. For edgeR calls, a false discovery rate-adjusted p below 0.01 and a log2 fold-change threshold of 1 were applied. As an exploratory analysis of dynamics, max-normalized trajectories of the 1000 most abundant clonotypes were examined by PCA with hierarchical clustering. Separately sequenced CD4+ and CD8+ repertoires were used to assign the CD4 or CD8 phenotype of responding clones. TCRdb ran its own pipeline on the public reads, namely fastp trimming at Q25 and MiXCR clone calling, and kept in-frame beta chains. CDR3 protein sequences are deduplicated, and each keeps its most common genes and DNA. TCRdb's processing, not the authors', yielded these V and J calls. For this sample there are around 340,000 distinct CDR3 sequences; 10% to 15% appear just once. The ten top clones hold around 21% of the sample.

From cysteine to phenylalanine, the CDR3 is 13 amino acids long. Of the read, only the CDR3 DNA is kept; its 39 bases are in frame from base 1. Based on the germline V gene, the CDR1 and CDR2 sequences are SGHTA and FQGTGA. V has 9 bases trimmed and J has 0 bases trimmed; junction bases matching no gene number 4. Note on this clonotype: No antigen is known for it. Per-nucleotide qualities are absent, and no much larger clonotype sits a single base away.

The sequence joins TRBV7-3 to TRBJ2-5; the junction holds 7 bases that match TRBD1. Material: PBMCs or a T cell subset sorted from them (not recorded which). The sequence was collected from a man aged 18 to 29 who had mild COVID-19 (a few samples of this study predate the infection). The sample titles of this study are shuffled in the database, so cell type and time point are left out; the donor was told from shared clones. At the DNA level, the sequence is TGTGCCAGAGAGAGGGGGCACCAAGAGACCCAGTACTTC. Translation gives CARERGHQETQYF.